The 7 T cell receptor beta chains below all came from one sample that was sequenced in a study of T cell changes during pregnancy in multiple sclerosis. Measured with immunoSEQ multiplex PCR; TCRdb has only the in-frame clones, and not every one. The data contain tens of thousands of clones, approximately 91% of them singletons. Sequenced here: peripheral blood, sampled in the third trimester of pregnancy. All receptors derive from a female donor with multiple sclerosis, enrolled in a pregnancy study.

The gene calls are TRBV6-5 and TRBJ2-5; D ambiguous. The end of the DNA fits TRBJ2-7 better, so the J call may be wrong. CDR3 size: 15 residues. From germline, CDR1 is MNHEY and CDR2 SVGAGI. The CDR3 coding sequence is TGTGCCAGCAGTTACGAGGCTGGCAGCTCCTACGAGCAGTACTTC. Translation gives CASSYEAGSSYEQYF.

This clone was picked up a small number of times. The chain has TRBV19 and TRBJ1-2; a weak D match, TRBD1 (5 bases). Trimming cost V 8 bases and J 4 bases, with 23 bases left between them. Germline V gene sequence: CDR1 LNHDA, CDR2 SQIVND (reference sequence). This CDR3 is built from 16 residues. Here the CDR3 DNA reads TGTGCCAGTTCCACACCCGGGGTCCAGGGAGGCTATGGCTACACCTTC. Protein sequence: CASSTPGVQGGYGYTF.

The gene calls are TRBV6-6 and TRBJ1-1; D gene ambiguous. The germline V gene encodes CDR1 MNHNY and CDR2 SVGAGI (reference sequence). The CDR3 has 13 amino acids. Trimming took 2 bases from V and 2 from J, leaving 6 bases between them. CDR3 sequence (DNA): TGTGCCAGCAGTTACCACAGAAACACTGAAGCTTTCTTT. Amino acid sequence: CASSYHRNTEAFF.

The table lists this clone with a few counts. V gene TRBV5-1 combines with J gene TRBJ1-2; D is ambiguous. V dropped 1 base and J dropped 4 bases, with 11 bases sitting between them. The CDR3 extends over 14 amino acids. CDR1 SGHRS and CDR2 YFSETQ come from the germline V gene. CDR3 sequence (DNA): TGCGCCAGCAGCTTGTTAGGAGAGTTCTATGGCTACACCTTC. It is translated as CASSLLGEFYGYTF.

The V and J genes are TRBV2 and TRBJ2-5; tentative D call: TRBD1 (6 bases). Trimming took 10 bases from V and 4 from J, leaving 19 bases between them. This CDR3 is 14 amino acids long. Germline CDR1 reads SNHLY; CDR2 reads FYNNEI. CDR3 in amino acids: CANLQGTRGETQYF. The CDR3 nucleotides are TGTGCCAACCTCCAGGGGACACGGGGAGAGACCCAGTACTTC. Variable domain in full (rest from reference TRBV2 and TRBJ2-5): EPEVTQTPSHQVTQMGQEVILRCVPISNHLYFYWYRQILGQKVEFLVSFYNNEISEKSEIFDDQFSVERPDGSNFTLKIRSTKLEDSAMYFCANLQGTRGETQYFGPGTRLLVL.

The chain uses TRBV2 and TRBJ2-2; TRBD1 matches at 7 bases. From germline, CDR1 is SNHLY and CDR2 FYNNEI. The CDR3 has 14 amino acids. J lost 0 bases, V lost 7 bases, and 2 bases had no gene match. CDR3 sequence (DNA): TGTGCCAGCATGAGGGGGCCGAACACCGGGGAGCTGTTTTTT. Translation gives CASMRGPNTGELFF.

V gene TRBV7-3 combines with J gene TRBJ1-1; no clear D. The CDR3 covers 15 residues. V was trimmed by 5 bases and J by 7 bases, leaving 20 bases between them. The V gene's germline CDR1 is SGHTA and CDR2 FQGTGA. The CDR3 here is CASSLSPREGGEAFF. The CDR3 DNA sequence: TGTGCCAGCAGCCTAAGTCCGAGGGAAGGTGGTGAAGCTTTCTTT.